This T cell receptor (beta chain) came from a study of blood T cell repertoires in COVID-19. As for the study in general: Sites across the United States, Italy and Spain contributed samples from acute and convalescent COVID-19.

This CDR3 comprises 15 residues. CDR1 is LNHDA and CDR2 is SQIVND in the germline V gene (reference sequence). V dropped 4 bases and J dropped 7 bases, with 17 bases sitting between them. How the authors handled the data: Amplification of reference gene primers was used by the study to estimate nucleated cell counts. The protocol was immunoSEQ multiplex PCR, while the TCRdb copy is restricted to in-frame clones and leaves out a portion. Clone size and V and J calls were adopted from that table, with D and trimming inferred from the DNA. The data show about 140,000 clones, 88% seen once. The sequence came from a human donor with COVID-19, enrolled during active disease. The donor label of this sample is uncertain. Sequencing was carried out using peripheral blood. This chain connects TRBV19 to TRBJ2-1, with D maybe TRBD2 (5 bases). The CDR3: CASSTGRRAMNEQFF. The CDR3 DNA sequence: TGTGCCAGTAGTACTGGACGGCGGGCGATGAATGAGCAGTTCTTC.